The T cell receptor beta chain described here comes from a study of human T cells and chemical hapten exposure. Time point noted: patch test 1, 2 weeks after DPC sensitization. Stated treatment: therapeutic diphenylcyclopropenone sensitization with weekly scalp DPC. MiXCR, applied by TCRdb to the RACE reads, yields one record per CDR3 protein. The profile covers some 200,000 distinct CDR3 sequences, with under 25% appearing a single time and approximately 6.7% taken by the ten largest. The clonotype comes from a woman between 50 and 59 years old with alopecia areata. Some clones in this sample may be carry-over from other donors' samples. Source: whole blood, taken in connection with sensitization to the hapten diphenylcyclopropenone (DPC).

The DNA of the CDR3 is TGTGCCAGCAGCTTAGGCCGTGGTCAGCCCCAGCATTTT. This codes for CASSLGRGQPQHF. V usage is TRBV13 and J usage is TRBJ1-5, with unresolved D. V lost 0 bases and J 6 bases, leaving 6 bases between the germline ends. This CDR3 has 13 amino acids. Germline values: CDR1 PRHDT, CDR2 FYEKMQ (reference sequence).